These T cell receptor beta chains were read from a single sample in a study of shared clonotypes between healthy human individuals. TCRdb keeps only in-frame clones here, not all; method: immunoSEQ multiplex PCR. Of about 490,000 clones detected, 79% appear once; the ten largest clones hold approximately 12%. The specimen was PBMCs. The source of these receptors is a woman in her thirties or forties in good health. Some clones in this sample may be carry-over from other donors' samples. CDR3s include the opening cysteine and the closing phenylalanine or tryptophan. Fields, in order: J gene, D gene, clone size, V gene, CDR3 DNA, CDR3 protein. The D gene is left open where the match is weak. Size is stated for part of the rows, as once, few or many counts, or as a class when the clone is expanded.

TRBJ2-7,.,.,TRBV7-2,TGTGCCAGCAGCTTAGGGCTACACACAATCTCCTACGAGCAGTACTTC,CASSLGLHTISYEQYF
TRBJ2-1,.,.,TRBV10-3,TGTGCCATCAGTGACTATAGTACCTACAATGAGCAGTTCTTC,CAISDYSTYNEQFF
TRBJ1-5,.,.,TRBV30,TGTGCCTGGAGCGCTATGGACAACTATCAGCCCCAGCATTTT,CAWSAMDNYQPQHF
TRBJ2-5,TRBD1,.,TRBV18,TGTGCCAGCTCACCACGACAGGGGTCGGAGACCCAGTACTTC,CASSPRQGSETQYF
TRBJ2-1,.,.,TRBV21-1,TGTGCCAGCAGCAAATCCCCGGCGGGAGGGCCTCGGAATGAGCAGTTCTTC,CASSKSPAGGPRNEQFF
TRBJ2-1,.,.,TRBV4-3,TGCGCCAGCAGCCGTTTTTTATTAAGCAATGAGCAGTTCTTC,CASSRFLLSNEQFF
TRBJ2-1,TRBD2,.,TRBV29-1,TGCAGCGTCCGCCGAGCGGGAGGGCTTGGAAATGAGCAGTTCTTC,CSVRRAGGLGNEQFF
TRBJ2-7,TRBD1,.,TRBV7-2,TGTGCCAGCAGCCCGCGGACAGGAGGTTACGAGCAGTACTTC,CASSPRTGGYEQYF
TRBJ2-7,.,.,TRBV19,TGTGCCAGTAGGAGGACAGCCACGGTGGAAGATGAGCAGTACTTC,CASRRTATVEDEQYF
TRBJ1-4,.,.,TRBV18,TGTGCCAGCCGACTCGGGGCCGCAACTAATGAAAAACTGTTTTTT,CASRLGAATNEKLFF
TRBJ1-2,.,.,TRBV19,TGTGCCAGTAGTATTGGTGAGAGGGACTATGGCTGCACCTTC,CASSIGERDYGCTF
TRBJ1-5,.,once,TRBV7-2,TGTGCCAGCAGCTTAATGGGCGGCAGGGGAGTCAATCAGCCCCAGCATTTT,CASSLMGGRGVNQPQHF
TRBJ2-5,.,.,TRBV5-1,TGCGCCAGCAGCCCCCTGCCGATACAGGGAAACCAAGAGACCCAGTACTTC,CASSPLPIQGNQETQYF
TRBJ2-5,TRBD2,.,TRBV7-7,TGTGCCAGCACCCCTAGAGCACTTAGCGGGGACATAGGGTCGGCCCAGTACTTC,CASTPRALSGDIGSAQYF
TRBJ1-1,.,.,TRBV28,TGTGCCAGCCGAACAGGGAACACTGAAGCTTCCTTT,CASRTGNTEASF
TRBJ1-3,TRBD1,.,TRBV9,TGTGCCAGCAGCGTGAGCCCAGGGGGTTACTCTGGAAACACCATATATTTT,CASSVSPGGYSGNTIYF
TRBJ2-1,TRBD1,.,TRBV6-5,TGTGCCAGCAGTTACTCGGGACAGGGGAATGAGCAGTTCTTC,CASSYSGQGNEQFF
TRBJ1-5,.,once,TRBV19,TGTGCCAGTAGTATAGGGAGGGATCAGCCCCAGCATTTT,CASSIGRDQPQHF
TRBJ2-3,.,.,TRBV19,TGTGCCAGTAGTACATACGTAAGGAACACAGATACGCAGTATTTT,CASSTYVRNTDTQYF
TRBJ2-5,TRBD2,few,TRBV5-4,TGTGCCAGCAGCTTGGCCAGCGGGAGTTCAGAGACCCAGTACTTC,CASSLASGSSETQYF
TRBJ2-5,.,.,TRBV10-2,TGCGCCAGCAGTGAGTCGGAGGGGGCGTTAAAGGAGACCCAGTACTTC,CASSESEGALKETQYF
TRBJ1-1,TRBD1,.,TRBV14,TGTGCCAGCAGCCCGGGACAGGGACTGGGCACTGAAGCTTTCTTT,CASSPGQGLGTEAFF
TRBJ2-3,TRBD2,.,TRBV7-3,TGTGCCAGCAGCTTAGCGGGAGGGACAGATACGCAGTATTTT,CASSLAGGTDTQYF
TRBJ1-2,.,.,TRBV2,TGTGCCAGCAGGACAGTTAACTATGGCTACACCTTC,CASRTVNYGYTF
TRBJ1-2,TRBD1,few,TRBV6-1,TGTGCCAGCAGAGGGACAGCTACTAACTATGGCTACACCTTC,CASRGTATNYGYTF
TRBJ2-1,TRBD1,.,TRBV5-4,TGTGCCAGCAGCCCTAGGACAGGGGAGAACCTCTACAATGAGCAGTTCTTC,CASSPRTGENLYNEQFF
TRBJ1-4,.,.,TRBV15,TGTGCCACCAGCACGAGATTAGGGACTGGAAATGAAAAACTGTTTTTT,CATSTRLGTGNEKLFF
TRBJ1-2,.,few,TRBV28,TGTGCCAGTCTTATGGGGGGGGTGAACTATGGCTACACCTTC,CASLMGGVNYGYTF
TRBJ1-1,.,.,TRBV5-1,TGCGCCAGCAGCACACAGGGAGGCACTGAAGCTTTCTTT,CASSTQGGTEAFF